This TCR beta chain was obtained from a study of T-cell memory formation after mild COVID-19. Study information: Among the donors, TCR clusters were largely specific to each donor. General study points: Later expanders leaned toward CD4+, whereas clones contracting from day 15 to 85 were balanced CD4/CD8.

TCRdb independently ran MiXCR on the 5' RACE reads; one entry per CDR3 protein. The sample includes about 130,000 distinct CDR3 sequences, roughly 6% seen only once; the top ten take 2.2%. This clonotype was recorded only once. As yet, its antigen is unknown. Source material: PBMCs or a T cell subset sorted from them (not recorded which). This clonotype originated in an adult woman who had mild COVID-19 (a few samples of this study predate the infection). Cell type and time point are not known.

The CDR3 loop reads CSVGGGAVEQYF. For the CDR3, the DNA is TGCAGCGTTGGGGGTGGAGCCGTGGAGCAGTACTTC. The chain employs TRBV29-1 and TRBJ2-7; D ambiguous. V was shortened by 4 bases and J by 7 bases, with 14 bases between the two germline ends. CDR1 and CDR2 (germline): SQVTM, ANQGSEA. The CDR3 is made up of 12 amino acids.